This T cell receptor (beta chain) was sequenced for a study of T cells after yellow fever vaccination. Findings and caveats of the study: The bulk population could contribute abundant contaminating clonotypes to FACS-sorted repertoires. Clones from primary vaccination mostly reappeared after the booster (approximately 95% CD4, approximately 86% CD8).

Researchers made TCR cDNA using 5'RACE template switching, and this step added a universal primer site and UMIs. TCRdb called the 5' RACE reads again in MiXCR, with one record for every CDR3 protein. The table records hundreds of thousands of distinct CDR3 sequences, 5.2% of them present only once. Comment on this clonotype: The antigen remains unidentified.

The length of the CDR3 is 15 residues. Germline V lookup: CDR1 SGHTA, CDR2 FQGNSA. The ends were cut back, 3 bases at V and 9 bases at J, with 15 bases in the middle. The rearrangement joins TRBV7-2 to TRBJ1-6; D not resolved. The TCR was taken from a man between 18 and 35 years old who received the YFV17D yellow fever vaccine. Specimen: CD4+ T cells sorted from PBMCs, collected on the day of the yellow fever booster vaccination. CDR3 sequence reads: CASSFSRQRLSPLHF. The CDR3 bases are TGTGCCAGCAGCTTTTCCCGGCAAAGACTTTCACCCCTCCACTTT.